Listed below are T cell receptor beta chains from one sample, sequenced in a study of shared clonotypes between healthy human individuals. TCRdb keeps only in-frame clones here, not all; method: immunoSEQ multiplex PCR. The data show about a million clones, 76% seen once. The sample was memory CD4+ T cells sorted from blood. Every receptor here comes from a man between 18 and 35 years old in good health. CDR3s include the opening cysteine and the closing phenylalanine or tryptophan. D genes are given only for firm matches. Only part of the rows carry a size: once, few, many, or a class if the clone is expanded.

D gene: -
V gene: TRBV9
clone size: -
J gene: TRBJ1-6
CDR3 DNA: TGTGCCAGCAGCGTAACAGCCTATAATTCACCCCTCCACTTT
CDR3 protein: CASSVTAYNSPLHF

D gene: -
V gene: TRBV10-3
clone size: -
J gene: TRBJ1-3
CDR3 DNA: TGTGCCATCAGTGAGTCCGCTGGAAACACCATATATTTT
CDR3 protein: CAISESAGNTIYF

D gene: -
V gene: TRBV30
clone size: few
J gene: TRBJ1-5
CDR3 DNA: TGTGCCTGGAGTGTCCGGGGGCATCAGCCCCAGCATTTT
CDR3 protein: CAWSVRGHQPQHF

D gene: -
V gene: TRBV7-9
clone size: -
J gene: TRBJ1-1
CDR3 DNA: TGTGCCCTCACGGGGCGGGTGAACACTGAAGCTTTCTTT
CDR3 protein: CALTGRVNTEAFF

D gene: -
V gene: TRBV2
clone size: -
J gene: TRBJ1-2
CDR3 DNA: TGTGCCAGCACTCGGGGGGCAAGTGGCTACACCTTC
CDR3 protein: CASTRGASGYTF

D gene: -
V gene: TRBV30
clone size: -
J gene: TRBJ2-3
CDR3 DNA: TGTGCCTGGAGTGTTAAGGGGATCACGCAGTATTTT
CDR3 protein: CAWSVKGITQYF

D gene: -
V gene: TRBV6-1
clone size: -
J gene: TRBJ2-1
CDR3 DNA: TGTGCCAGCAGTGTAGGAAATGAGCAGTTCTTC
CDR3 protein: CASSVGNEQFF

D gene: -
V gene: TRBV27
clone size: -
J gene: TRBJ1-5
CDR3 DNA: TGTGCCAGCAGTGCCAGGGTGAGCAATCAGCCCCAGCATTTT
CDR3 protein: CASSARVSNQPQHF

D gene: -
V gene: TRBV30
clone size: -
J gene: TRBJ1-6
CDR3 DNA: TGTGCCTGGAGGGACAGTAATAATTCACCCCTCCACTTT
CDR3 protein: CAWRDSNNSPLHF

D gene: -
V gene: TRBV30
clone size: -
J gene: TRBJ2-7
CDR3 DNA: TGTGCCTGGACTTCGTTGGGGGCCTACGAGCAGTACTTC
CDR3 protein: CAWTSLGAYEQYF

D gene: TRBD1
V gene: TRBV5-8
clone size: -
J gene: TRBJ1-2
CDR3 DNA: TGTGCCAGCAGAGATGGACAGGGGTGGCCTGCTAACTATGGCTACACCTTC
CDR3 protein: CASRDGQGWPANYGYTF

D gene: -
V gene: TRBV11-3
clone size: few
J gene: TRBJ2-2
CDR3 DNA: TGTGCCAGCAGCTTAGATTCCGGGGAAGGCGGGGAGCTGTTTTTT
CDR3 protein: CASSLDSGEGGELFF

D gene: -
V gene: TRBV18
clone size: -
J gene: TRBJ2-3
CDR3 DNA: TGTGCCAGCTCACCAGCGGCTAGCACAGATACGCAGTATTTT
CDR3 protein: CASSPAASTDTQYF

D gene: TRBD2
V gene: TRBV9
clone size: many
J gene: TRBJ2-1
CDR3 DNA: TGTGCCAGCAGCGTCAGAGGACAGCTAACTAGCGGGGGTCGGTATGAGCAGTTCTTC
CDR3 protein: CASSVRGQLTSGGRYEQFF

D gene: -
V gene: TRBV2
clone size: -
J gene: TRBJ2-5
CDR3 DNA: TGTGCCAGCGCCCGGGACAGCGGGGAGACCCAGTACTTC
CDR3 protein: CASARDSGETQYF

D gene: -
V gene: TRBV11-2
clone size: -
J gene: TRBJ2-4
CDR3 DNA: TGTGCCAGCAGCTCGGTTGGGACCAAAAACATTCAGTACTTC
CDR3 protein: CASSSVGTKNIQYF

D gene: TRBD2
V gene: TRBV5-1
clone size: once
J gene: TRBJ2-2
CDR3 DNA: TGCGCCAGCAGTTTCTCCCTAGCGGGAGCTGGGGAGCTGTTTTTT
CDR3 protein: CASSFSLAGAGELFF

D gene: TRBD1
V gene: TRBV18
clone size: few
J gene: TRBJ2-2
CDR3 DNA: TGTGCCAGCTCTCGACAGGGGGTCACCGGGGAGCTGTTTTTT
CDR3 protein: CASSRQGVTGELFF

D gene: -
V gene: TRBV29-1
clone size: -
J gene: TRBJ1-1
CDR3 DNA: TGCAGCGTTGTCGGCGACTCGGCTGAAGCTTTCTTT
CDR3 protein: CSVVGDSAEAFF

D gene: -
V gene: TRBV7-9
clone size: -
J gene: TRBJ1-6
CDR3 DNA: TGTGCCAGCAGCCGATCTGTGGGGGGGCTCTCACCCCTCCACTTT
CDR3 protein: CASSRSVGGLSPLHF

D gene: TRBD2
V gene: TRBV5-1
clone size: -
J gene: TRBJ2-1
CDR3 DNA: TGCGCCAGCAGCTTACTCGGACTAGCGGGAGTGGATGAGCAGTTCTTC
CDR3 protein: CASSLLGLAGVDEQFF

D gene: -
V gene: TRBV28
clone size: -
J gene: TRBJ2-5
CDR3 DNA: TGTGCCAGCAACCAGATGAACTCGCAAGAGACCCAGTACTTC
CDR3 protein: CASNQMNSQETQYF

D gene: -
V gene: TRBV7-9
clone size: -
J gene: TRBJ1-6
CDR3 DNA: TGTGCCAGCAGCCAAACAGGGTATAATTCACCCCTCCACTTT
CDR3 protein: CASSQTGYNSPLHF

D gene: TRBD1
V gene: TRBV5-1
clone size: few
J gene: TRBJ2-7
CDR3 DNA: TGCGCCAGCAGCTTGGACGGACAGGGGTTCTACGAGCAGTACTTC
CDR3 protein: CASSLDGQGFYEQYF

D gene: -
V gene: TRBV5-6
clone size: -
J gene: TRBJ2-6
CDR3 DNA: TGTGCCAGCAGCTTGGATCAGGGGACCGGGGCCAACGTCCTGACTTTC
CDR3 protein: CASSLDQGTGANVLTF

D gene: -
V gene: TRBV6-5
clone size: -
J gene: TRBJ1-1
CDR3 DNA: TGTGCCAGCAGTCCTACAGGGAGGGAGGCCACTGAAGCTTTCTTT
CDR3 protein: CASSPTGREATEAFF

D gene: -
V gene: TRBV28
clone size: -
J gene: TRBJ1-6
CDR3 DNA: TGTGCCAGCAGACCAGGGGATGGTTCACCCCTCCACTTT
CDR3 protein: CASRPGDGSPLHF

D gene: -
V gene: TRBV6-5
clone size: -
J gene: TRBJ2-2
CDR3 DNA: TGTGCCAGCAGCCTTGACGTGAACACCGGGGAGCTGTTTTTT
CDR3 protein: CASSLDVNTGELFF

D gene: -
V gene: TRBV11-2
clone size: -
J gene: TRBJ2-5
CDR3 DNA: TGTGCCAGCAGCTGGGGGAATCTGGAGACCCAGTACTTC
CDR3 protein: CASSWGNLETQYF

D gene: -
V gene: TRBV5-5
clone size: few
J gene: TRBJ1-6
CDR3 DNA: TGTGCCAGCAGGCGATGGGGGCCAAATTCACCCCTCCACTTT
CDR3 protein: CASRRWGPNSPLHF

D gene: -
V gene: TRBV2
clone size: -
J gene: TRBJ2-7
CDR3 DNA: TGTGCCACGAAAGGGGCAGGGGTTAGCGAGCAGTACTTC
CDR3 protein: CATKGAGVSEQYF

D gene: -
V gene: TRBV30
clone size: few
J gene: TRBJ2-4
CDR3 DNA: TGTGCCTGGAGGGAAAGGGTGAACAAAAACATTCAGTACTTC
CDR3 protein: CAWRERVNKNIQYF

D gene: -
V gene: TRBV10-3
clone size: -
J gene: TRBJ2-7
CDR3 DNA: TGTGCCACCGAGTCGGGACCGAAATCCTACGAGCAGTACTTC
CDR3 protein: CATESGPKSYEQYF

D gene: -
V gene: TRBV2
clone size: -
J gene: TRBJ2-1
CDR3 DNA: TGTGCCAGCAGTGAAATTGGCCTAGCAGATGAGCAGTTCTTC
CDR3 protein: CASSEIGLADEQFF

D gene: -
V gene: TRBV9
clone size: -
J gene: TRBJ2-4
CDR3 DNA: TGTGCCAGCAGCCTCACGGCCGGGGCCAAAAACATTCAGTACTTC
CDR3 protein: CASSLTAGAKNIQYF

D gene: -
V gene: TRBV10-3
clone size: many
J gene: TRBJ1-1
CDR3 DNA: TGTGCCATCACCTACCAACAGGGAACTGAAGCTTTCTTT
CDR3 protein: CAITYQQGTEAFF

D gene: -
V gene: TRBV5-1
clone size: -
J gene: TRBJ1-2
CDR3 DNA: TGCGCCAGCAGCTTGGGAGCGAGCAATAACTATGGCTACACCTTC
CDR3 protein: CASSLGASNNYGYTF

D gene: -
V gene: TRBV11-2
clone size: -
J gene: TRBJ1-2
CDR3 DNA: TGTGCCAGCAGTTCGATAAGGGTTCCTGGCTACACCTTC
CDR3 protein: CASSSIRVPGYTF

D gene: TRBD1
V gene: TRBV29-1
clone size: -
J gene: TRBJ1-1
CDR3 DNA: TGCAGCGTTGGGACAGGGGGATCGCAAGCTTTCTTT
CDR3 protein: CSVGTGGSQAFF

D gene: -
V gene: TRBV30
clone size: -
J gene: TRBJ1-1
CDR3 DNA: TGTGCCTGGGAGCGGACAGTGAACACTGAAGCTTTCTTT
CDR3 protein: CAWERTVNTEAFF

D gene: -
V gene: TRBV14
clone size: -
J gene: TRBJ1-1
CDR3 DNA: TGTGCCAGCAGCCCCACCCGATGGGAAGCTTTCTTT
CDR3 protein: CASSPTRWEAFF

D gene: -
V gene: TRBV6-5
clone size: few
J gene: TRBJ1-6
CDR3 DNA: TGTGCCAGCAGGGCCGGGAGCTCCTATAATTCACCCCTCCACTTT
CDR3 protein: CASRAGSSYNSPLHF

D gene: TRBD1
V gene: TRBV6-1
clone size: many
J gene: TRBJ2-1
CDR3 DNA: TGTGCCAGCAGAACCGGGACAGGGGGCCTTAATGAGCAGTTCTTC
CDR3 protein: CASRTGTGGLNEQFF

D gene: -
V gene: TRBV2
clone size: -
J gene: TRBJ2-1
CDR3 DNA: TGTGCCAGCAGCCTAGCCACCTACAATGAGCAGTTCTTC
CDR3 protein: CASSLATYNEQFF

D gene: -
V gene: TRBV7-2
clone size: -
J gene: TRBJ2-7
CDR3 DNA: TGTGCCAGCTTAACCTGGGCAGACTCCTACGAGCAGTACTTC
CDR3 protein: CASLTWADSYEQYF

D gene: TRBD2
V gene: TRBV7-9
clone size: -
J gene: TRBJ2-1
CDR3 DNA: TGTGCCAGCAGCTTATCGGGAGGGCCGAGCTCCTACAATGAGCAGTTCTTC
CDR3 protein: CASSLSGGPSSYNEQFF

D gene: -
V gene: TRBV25-1
clone size: -
J gene: TRBJ1-2
CDR3 DNA: TGTGCCAGCAGTGATCCGGGCCCTGGCTACACCTTC
CDR3 protein: CASSDPGPGYTF

D gene: TRBD1
V gene: TRBV2
clone size: -
J gene: TRBJ1-1
CDR3 DNA: TGTGCCAGCAGTGAACAGGGGGCAGGCACTGAAGCTTTCTTT
CDR3 protein: CASSEQGAGTEAFF

D gene: -
V gene: TRBV29-1
clone size: few
J gene: TRBJ1-3
CDR3 DNA: TGCAGCGTGAGGGCGGGGGACGGAAACACCATATATTTT
CDR3 protein: CSVRAGDGNTIYF

D gene: -
V gene: TRBV28
clone size: -
J gene: TRBJ2-1
CDR3 DNA: TGTGCCAGCAGTAGGGGGACACCTCCAGAGCAGTTCTTC
CDR3 protein: CASSRGTPPEQFF

D gene: -
V gene: TRBV20-1
clone size: -
J gene: TRBJ1-2
CDR3 DNA: TGCAGTGCTACGTGGGCCTATGGCTACACCTTC
CDR3 protein: CSATWAYGYTF

D gene: -
V gene: TRBV10-1
clone size: -
J gene: TRBJ1-1
CDR3 DNA: TGCGCCAGACCTAACGGAGGGGGAACTGAAGCTTTCTTT
CDR3 protein: CARPNGGGTEAFF

D gene: TRBD2
V gene: TRBV2
clone size: -
J gene: TRBJ2-1
CDR3 DNA: TGTGCCAGCAGTCTTAGGTACACTAGCGGGGGGAACAATGAGCAGTTCTTC
CDR3 protein: CASSLRYTSGGNNEQFF